The clone carrying this T cell receptor (beta chain) was recorded at least ten times. Its antigen remains unknown. No cell fractionation was done, so the repertoire covers all unsorted peripheral blood T cells. People with immunomodulatory therapy, recent vaccination or treatment interruptions were not enrolled. Alpha and beta constant-region primers primed reverse transcription of around 500 ng RNA. Alpha and beta chain libraries were made separately by chain-specific third strand synthesis with multiplexing indices. A 12-nucleotide barcode per molecule came from two concatenated random hexamers added pre-amplification. Via MiXCR, TCRdb re-called the 5' RACE reads, giving one row per CDR3 protein. This sample has 7,500 to 10,000 distinct CDR3 sequences, with over 8% found just once. The data are from a study of HIV-infected patients and healthy controls. Study context: Early therapy brought no consistent CD8 count shift, though the CD4:CD8 ratio rose a little. General study results and limits: Significantly higher mean Gini indices appeared in HIV-infected repertoires, possibly reflecting oligoclonality.

The origin of this receptor is an adult with HIV infection. The donor label of this sample is uncertain. This material consisted of blood, taken before antiretroviral therapy.

CDR3 region: CASSLGQGDYGYTF. CDR3 DNA: TGTGCCAGCAGCTTGGGTCAGGGGGACTATGGCTACACCTTC. J is TRBJ1-2 and V is TRBV5-6; 7 bases align to TRBD1. Germline V gene data show CDR1 as SGHDT and CDR2 as YYEEEE. J lost 3 bases, V lost 0 bases, and 2 bases had no gene match. This CDR3 spans 14 amino acids.